This T cell receptor (beta chain) was sequenced for a study of shared clonotypes between healthy human individuals. Study background: A couple of female and a few male donors aged 18 to 49 were enrolled. Used for every donor were three CD4 naive, three CD4 memory, two CD8 naive and one CD8 memory plate.

The protocol was immunoSEQ multiplex PCR, while the TCRdb copy is restricted to in-frame clones and leaves out a portion. This sample has more than 2,000,000 clones, with approximately 95% found just once. Researchers partitioned CD4+ cells into CD45RA+ naive and CD45RA-negative memory subsets. This CDR3 spans 12 amino acids. The V and J ends lost 3 bases and 15 bases respectively, with 15 bases between them. CDR1 and CDR2 (germline): SEHNR, FQNEAQ (reference sequence). A note on this clone: Its antigen remains unidentified.

General study points: There were few donors, and this limited the genetic and exposure-history diversity represented.

Sequenced material: naive CD4+ T cells from PBMCs. Subset noted: CD45RA+ positively selected. The V gene is TRBV7-9, the J gene TRBJ2-1; tentatively, D is TRBD1 (6 bases). This TCR derives from a man younger than 35 in good health. Some clones in this sample may be carry-over from other donors' samples. The CDR3 is CASSFLGDTLFF. The DNA of the CDR3 is TGTGCCAGCAGCTTTTTAGGGGACACCTTGTTCTTC.